Sequencing of this T cell receptor beta chain was carried out in a study of T cell responses to AZD1222 COVID-19 vaccine. Study-wide findings and caveats: Just six AZD1222 recipients were seropositive at baseline. Among the donors, most were white British and more were female, and clonal diversity was possibly underestimated.

Produced via immunoSEQ multiplex PCR; TCRdb's table is partial and in-frame only. Of about 140,000 clones detected, 93% appear once; the ten largest clones hold more than 0.7%. As for this clone: Its antigen is currently unknown.

The CDR3 is 16 residues long. V was clipped by 0 bases and J by 0 bases; unmatched bases: 3. Germline V gene sequence: CDR1 SGDLS, CDR2 YYNGEE. The gene calls are TRBV9 and TRBJ2-3; 8 nucleotides line up with TRBD2. This receptor was obtained from an adult in good health. The material sequenced was peripheral blood, taken on day 0 of MenACWY control vaccination. The CDR3 DNA follows: TGTGCCAGCAGCGTAGCTAGCGGGTATAGCACAGATACGCAGTATTTT. Its translation is CASSVASGYSTDTQYF.